Listed here are 19 T cell receptor beta chains from one sample, sequenced in a study of a mutant IDH1 vaccine in newly diagnosed glioma. Only in-frame clones appear in the TCRdb table, and some are missing; sequencing was by immunoSEQ multiplex PCR. The sample has tens of thousands of clones; about 79% are singletons. No cognate antigen is known for these TCRs. Time point denoted: week 35, safety follow-up. Every vaccine dose comprised 300 ug of mutant IDH1 20-mer peptide plus topical imiquimod. The material was PBMCs, obtained from a glioma patient whose treatment included an IDH1 peptide vaccine. The source is a man aged 40-55 years with glioma.

This chain joins TRBV15 and TRBJ1-2; 7 positions match TRBD1. In germline, CDR1 is LNHNV, CDR2 YYDKDF (reference sequence). This CDR3 region has 14 residues. With 4 bases clipped from V and 7 bases from J, the junction kept 9 bases outside the gene matches. The CDR3 reads CATSIGGGISGYTF. CDR3 DNA sequence: TGTGCCACCAGCATAGGGGGCGGAATATCTGGCTACACCTTC.

The rearrangement links TRBV7-8 to TRBJ2-1; TRBD1 matches 7 bases. The V gene end was trimmed by 1 base and the J gene end by 4 bases; junction bases not matched to a gene: 7. The CDR3 loop spans 16 amino acids. Germline values: CDR1 SGHVS, CDR2 FQNEAQ. DNA for the CDR3: TGTGCCAGCAGCTTAGAGGGGGCAGGGTATTACAATGAGCAGTTCTTC. As protein: CASSLEGAGYYNEQFF.

A single count supports this clone. The same CDR3 can be traced to other DNA sequences in this sample. J is TRBJ1-2 and V is TRBV5-6, with TRBD1 matching over 7 bases. This CDR3 has 13 amino acids. Germline values: CDR1 SGHDT, CDR2 YYEEEE. V lost 5 bases to trimming and J lost 3 bases; unmatched junction nucleotides: 4. The CDR3 DNA sequence: TGTGCCAGCAGGCGCGGGACAGACTATGGCTACACCTTC. This sequence encodes CASRRGTDYGYTF.

The CDR3 bases are TGTGCCAGCAGCTTAGTGGCTAGTTACGAGCAGTACGTC. Its protein product is CASSLVASYEQYV. V and J are TRBV11-3 and TRBJ2-7, with D unresolved. Germline loops: CDR1 SGHNT, CDR2 YENEEA. The CDR3 totals 13 residues. V lost 1 base to trimming and J lost 4 bases, with 8 bases between them.

The chain recombines TRBV2 with TRBJ1-4; D unresolved. CDR1 and CDR2 from the germline V gene are SNHLY and FYNNEI. Between the trimmed V and J ends, which lost 3 bases and 7 bases, there was a span of 12 bases. The CDR3 sequence is 14 residues long. The CDR3 nucleotides read TGTGCCAGCAGTGATTTGGCCGCTCGTGAAAAACTGTTTTTT. It specifies CASSDLAAREKLFF.

The chain links TRBV4-1 to TRBJ2-3; D is unresolved. The CDR3 is made up of 14 amino acids. V was shortened by 1 base and J by 2 bases, with 7 bases between the two germline ends. The V gene's germline CDR1 is MGHRA and CDR2 YSYEKL. The CDR3: CASSQVLTTDTQYF. The CDR3 DNA sequence: TGCGCCAGCAGCCAAGTTTTGACCACAGATACGCAGTATTTT.

This chain joins TRBV25-1 and TRBJ1-1; D is unresolved. This CDR3 has 14 amino acids. V was shortened by 4 bases and J by 0 bases, with 9 bases between the two germline ends. CDR1 is MGHDK, CDR2 SYGVNS, per germline. CDR3 protein: CASSGTAMNTEAFF. The CDR3 nucleotides are TGTGCCAGCAGTGGGACGGCTATGAACACTGAAGCTTTCTTT.

This clone was observed a handful of times. This sequence joins TRBV7-2 and TRBJ2-3, with D possibly TRBD2 on 6 matching bases. Trimming removed 5 bases from V and 6 bases from J, with 18 bases in between. The length of the CDR3 is 15 residues. From germline, CDR1 is SGHTA and CDR2 FQGNSA. The DNA for the CDR3 is TGTGCCAGCAGCCTCGGAGGGGCGGGAATGGATACGCAGTATTTT. It specifies CASSLGGAGMDTQYF.

This chain uses TRBV5-1 with TRBJ1-2; D gene uncertain. CDR1 is SGHRS and CDR2 is YFSETQ in the germline V gene. The CDR3 has 14 amino acids. Trimming took 0 bases from V and 4 from J, leaving 10 bases between them. CDR3 nucleotide sequence: TGCGCCAGCAGCTTGGAAGTCAGGAGCTATGGCTACACCTTC. Protein: CASSLEVRSYGYTF.

The J gene is TRBJ1-3, the V gene TRBV9; D not certain. The germline V gene encodes CDR1 SGDLS and CDR2 YYNGEE. The CDR3 is 13 amino acids. V was shortened by 4 bases and J by 7 bases, with 12 bases between the two germline ends. CDR3 nucleotide sequence: TGTGCCAGCAGCTTTCGCCCCGGGAACACCATATATTTT. This gives the protein CASSFRPGNTIYF.

The CDR3 DNA reads as TGTGCCAGCAGACTCCCCCGGGCCGATGTTATTCAGCCCCAGCATTTT. Translating it yields CASRLPRADVIQPQHF. The chain has TRBV6-6 and TRBJ1-5, with D uncertain. CDR1 is MNHNY and CDR2 is SVGAGI in the germline V gene (reference sequence). V was trimmed by 6 bases and J by 6 bases, leaving 21 bases between them. The CDR3 runs 16 residues.

This sequence joins TRBV5-5 and TRBJ2-1; D remains unclear. Trimming took 1 base from V and 4 from J, leaving 9 bases between them. This CDR3 comprises 14 residues. The germline CDR1 and CDR2 sequences are SGHKS and YYEKEE (reference sequence). The CDR3 region has the DNA TGTGCCAGCAGCTTGATGGCAGAATACAATGAGCAGTTCTTC. Translation gives CASSLMAEYNEQFF.

The J gene is TRBJ2-4, the V gene TRBV5-6; no reliable D call. Germline CDR1 is SGHDT and CDR2 is YYEEEE. This CDR3 has 15 residues. Trimming left V 3 bases short and J 0 bases short, with 10 bases between. The CDR3 nucleotides read TGTGCCAGCAGCTCTGGGTCCATAGCCAAAAACATTCAGTACTTC. Its protein product is CASSSGSIAKNIQYF. The full variable domain, completed using reference TRBV5-6 and TRBJ2-4, is DAGVTQSPTHLIKTRGQQVTLRCSPKSGHDTVSWYQQALGQGPQFIFQYYEEEERQRGNFPDRFSGHQFPNYSSELNVNALLLGDSALYLCASSSGSIAKNIQYFGAGTRLSVL.

This clone has a handful of counts. The rearrangement joins TRBV18 to TRBJ1-1; TRBD1 matches 7 bases. Losses at the gene ends were 3 bases for V and 0 bases for J; bases not matched to a gene: 1. The CDR3 contains 14 residues. Germline V gene data show CDR1 as KGHSH and CDR2 as LQKENI. The CDR3 DNA is TGTGCCAGCTCACCGGACAGGCTGAACACTGAAGCTTTCTTT. Amino acid sequence: CASSPDRLNTEAFF.

This sequence joins TRBV15 and TRBJ2-1; TRBD2 agrees at 7 bases. V was pared by 5 bases and J by 3 bases, with 7 bases of the junction left unmatched. The germline gives CDR1 LNHNV, CDR2 YYDKDF (reference sequence). The CDR3 contains 15 residues. The CDR3 loop reads CATSRQREIYNEQFF. CDR3 DNA sequence: TGTGCCACCAGCCGGCAGCGGGAAATCTACAATGAGCAGTTCTTC. Together with reference TRBV15 and TRBJ2-1, the CDR3 gives the full variable domain: DAMVIQNPRYQVTQFGKPVTLSCSQTLNHNVMYWYQQKSSQAPKLLFHYYDKDFNNEADTPDNFQSRRPNTSFCFLDIRSPGLGDTAMYLCATSRQREIYNEQFFGPGTRLTVL.

The V gene is TRBV5-1, the J gene TRBJ2-3; 7 bases agree with TRBD2. V was pared by 5 bases and J by 5 bases, with 11 bases of the junction left unmatched. Germline lookup yields CDR1 SGHRS and CDR2 YFSETQ. The CDR3 loop spans 15 amino acids. The CDR3 DNA sequence: TGCGCCAGCAGACCATCCCCGGGAGGCCAAGATACGCAGTATTTT. Translation: CASRPSPGGQDTQYF.

This clone has only a few counts. J is TRBJ1-2 and V is TRBV7-8, with a weak D call TRBD1 (5 bases). Germline CDR1 is SGHVS and CDR2 is FQNEAQ. V lost 0 bases and J lost 8, with 13 bases in between. This CDR3 has 14 amino acids. CDR3 coding DNA: TGTGCCAGCAGCTTAGCGGGGGGAGGAGAGGGCTACACCTTC. Translated: CASSLAGGGEGYTF. The variable domain in full, with the rest retrieved from reference TRBV7-8 and TRBJ1-2, is GAGVSQSPRYKVAKRGQDVALRCDPISGHVSLFWYQQALGQGPEFLTYFQNEAQLDKSGLPSDRFFAERPEGSVSTLKIQRTQQEDSAVYLCASSLAGGGEGYTFGSGTRLTVV.

The V call is TRBV27, the J call TRBJ2-1, with D possibly matching TRBD2 (6 bases). The CDR3 totals 16 residues. With 3 bases removed from V and 6 bases from J, the gap between germline ends came to 18 bases. Germline values: CDR1 MNHEY, CDR2 SMNVEV (reference sequence). The CDR3 DNA reads TGTGCCAGCAGTTTTCTCCCGGCTAGCGCGTCCAATGAGCAGTTCTTC. Translation: CASSFLPASASNEQFF.

The genes are TRBV30 and TRBJ2-1; 7 positions agree with TRBD1. Germline assignment: CDR1 GTSNPN and CDR2 SVGIG (reference sequence). This CDR3 contains 13 residues. J lost 5 bases, V lost 4 bases, and 5 bases had no gene match. The CDR3 DNA follows: TGTGCCTGGAATACAGGGGTGAACAATGAGCAGTTCTTC. Translation: CAWNTGVNNEQFF.